Presented here are 31 T cell receptor beta chains from one specimen sequenced in a study of blood T cell repertoires in COVID-19 (dated by TCRdb to 2019 to 2021). Libraries came from the immunoSEQ multiplex PCR assay. In its TCRdb copy, this immuneACCESS table keeps in-frame sequences only and misses some clones. Where compared with another copy, unresolved V genes explain less than half of these, and the others have no known cause. This sample holds about 140,000 clones; around 87% were observed only once. The ten most abundant clones make up about 11% of the sample. Sequencing was carried out using PBMCs or T cells enriched from blood (not recorded which). These receptors came from a man aged 55-75 years who had recovered from COVID-19.

The genes are TRBV5-8 and TRBJ1-2, with TRBD1 matching over 10 bases. Germline trimming cut 4 bases from V and 4 bases from J; bases unmatched to any gene: 10. The CDR3 length is 16 residues. From germline, CDR1 is SGHTS and CDR2 YDEGEE. In nucleotides, the CDR3 is TGTGCCAGCAGCCGGAAGGGACAGGGGCGAATCTATGGCTACACCTTC. This sequence encodes CASSRKGQGRIYGYTF.

This clone was found a few times. This chain links TRBV28 with TRBJ2-7; 11 nucleotides match TRBD2. This CDR3 comprises 15 residues. After removal of 5 bases from V and 4 bases from J, the junction contained 7 bases not matched to a gene. Germline lookup yields CDR1 MDHEN and CDR2 SYDVKM. In nucleotides, the CDR3 is TGTGCCAGCAGTCCCCGGATAGCGGGGGGGTACGAGCAGTACTTC. Encoded protein: CASSPRIAGGYEQYF.

J is TRBJ2-7 and V is TRBV9; 7 bases are a match to TRBD1. CDR1 SGDLS and CDR2 YYNGEE come from the germline V gene. CDR3 size: 14 residues. V lost 3 bases, J lost 6 bases, and 9 bases stayed unmatched. DNA of the CDR3: TGTGCCAGCAGCGCCCGGGACAGCTTTTTCGAGCAGTACTTC. Protein sequence: CASSARDSFFEQYF. The full variable domain, with the rest looked up from reference TRBV9 and TRBJ2-7, is DSGVTQTPKHLITATGQRVTLRCSPRSGDLSVYWYQQSLDQGLQFLIQYYNGEERAKGNILERFSAQQFPDLHSELNLSSLELGDSALYFCASSARDSFFEQYFGPGTRLTVT.

A few counts support this clone. This rearrangement joins TRBV2 to TRBJ2-1; 14 bases are a match to TRBD2. The CDR3 contains 19 residues. Germline V gene data show CDR1 as SNHLY and CDR2 as FYNNEI. Unmatched junction bases numbered 16, after V lost 7 bases and J lost 5 bases. DNA of the CDR3: TGTGCCAGCACCCCAGTCGGACTAGCGGGGGGCCCAGATGACAATGAGCAGTTCTTC. Its translation: CASTPVGLAGGPDDNEQFF. Together with reference TRBV2 and TRBJ2-1, the CDR3 gives the full variable domain: EPEVTQTPSHQVTQMGQEVILRCVPISNHLYFYWYRQILGQKVEFLVSFYNNEISEKSEIFDDQFSVERPDGSNFTLKIRSTKLEDSAMYFCASTPVGLAGGPDDNEQFFGPGTRLTVL.

In this sample, this clone turned up once. The rearrangement joins TRBV3-1 (or the pseudogene TRBV3-2) to TRBJ2-1; 8 bases agree with TRBD2. Germline V gene lookup returns CDR1 LGHDT and CDR2 YNNKEL (reference sequence). This CDR3 is 17 amino acids long. Losses at the gene ends were 3 bases for V and 1 base for J; bases not matched to a gene: 8. This CDR3 is CASSHTPGLGSYNEQFF. The CDR3 DNA sequence: TGTGCCAGCAGCCACACTCCGGGACTAGGATCCTACAATGAGCAGTTCTTC.

This chain links TRBV2 with TRBJ1-2, with 8 bases matching TRBD1. Germline lookup yields CDR1 SNHLY and CDR2 FYNNEI. V dropped 9 bases and J dropped 4; count of bases not matched to a gene: 10. The CDR3 loop spans 14 amino acids. The CDR3 here is CARQAQGVGYGYTF. CDR3 nucleotide sequence: TGTGCCAGACAGGCACAGGGGGTTGGCTATGGCTACACCTTC.

The chain is built from TRBV10-1 and TRBJ2-7, with D unclear. Per the germline V gene, CDR1 is WNHNN and CDR2 is SYGVQD (reference sequence). This CDR3 is 14 amino acids long. V was shortened by 9 bases and J by 2 bases, with 17 bases between the two germline ends. The DNA for the CDR3 is TGCGCCAGGGCATCGGGTGGCAGAGCCTACGAGCAGTACTTC. It specifies CARASGGRAYEQYF.

J is TRBJ1-1 and V is TRBV3-1 (or the pseudogene TRBV3-2); D may be TRBD1 (5 bases). Per the germline V gene, CDR1 is LGHDT and CDR2 is YNNKEL (reference sequence). The CDR3 is made up of 14 amino acids. V was shortened by 2 bases and J by 5 bases, with 12 bases between the two germline ends. As DNA, the CDR3 is TGTGCCAGCAGCCAAAATTATGGGGGGACTGAAGCTTTCTTT. This codes for CASSQNYGGTEAFF.

The count of this clone is one. This chain links TRBV27 with TRBJ1-2; no clear D. Germline-derived CDR1 and CDR2 are MNHEY and SMNVEV (reference sequence). Between the trimmed V and J ends, which lost 6 bases and 2 bases, there was a span of 13 bases. This CDR3 spans 14 amino acids. The CDR3: CASSRIGSNYGYTF. In DNA, the CDR3 is TGTGCCAGCAGCCGTATCGGGTCGAACTATGGCTACACCTTC.

This sequence joins TRBV28 and TRBJ2-1; 11 nucleotides align to TRBD2. J lost 6 bases, V lost 7 bases, and 5 bases had no gene match. The length of the CDR3 is 14 residues. Germline lookup yields CDR1 MDHEN and CDR2 SYDVKM. The CDR3 loop reads CASIISGRGNEQFF. The CDR3, as DNA: TGTGCCAGCATTATTAGCGGGAGGGGCAATGAGCAGTTCTTC.

V usage is TRBV12-3 or TRBV12-4 and J usage is TRBJ1-2; TRBD1 is a possible D gene (5 bases). The CDR3 loop spans 13 amino acids. The V gene lost 1 base and the J gene lost 2 bases, with 5 bases spanning the gap. CDR3 in amino acids: CASSLGQNYGYTF. DNA of the CDR3: TGTGCCAGCAGTTTAGGACAGAACTATGGCTACACCTTC.

The chain has TRBV6-6 and TRBJ2-7; D call uncertain. The CDR3 sequence is 11 residues long. V lost 4 bases and J lost 5, with 6 bases in between. Per the germline V gene, CDR1 is MNHNY and CDR2 is SVGAGI (reference sequence). The CDR3 DNA reads as TGTGCCAGCAGTTTTCTTAACGAGCAGTACTTC. Translation: CASSFLNEQYF.

V and J are TRBV7-6 and TRBJ1-1; TRBD1 might be the D (6 bases). The CDR3 spans 17 residues. The germline V gene has CDR1 SGHVS and CDR2 FNYEAQ. V was trimmed by 0 bases and J by 0 bases, leaving 14 bases between them. The CDR3 DNA sequence: TGTGCCAGCAGCTTAGCGACAGGCCAAATTTTGAACACTGAAGCTTTCTTT. Its protein is CASSLATGQILNTEAFF.

This clone has more than one count but fewer than ten. The chain combines TRBV7-3 with TRBJ2-1; D may be TRBD2 (6 bases). CDR1 and CDR2 from the germline V gene are SGHTA and FQGTGA. The CDR3 consists of 16 residues. The V and J ends lost 1 base and 0 bases respectively, with 10 bases between them. CDR3 region: CASSLIGGASYNEQFF. The CDR3 DNA follows: TGTGCCAGCAGCTTAATCGGCGGGGCCTCCTACAATGAGCAGTTCTTC.

The chain uses TRBV15 and TRBJ1-1; 8 nucleotides line up with TRBD1. This CDR3 has 16 residues. CDR1 and CDR2 from the germline V gene are LNHNV and YYDKDF (reference sequence). V lost 6 bases, J lost 2 bases, and 11 bases stayed unmatched. The CDR3 region has the DNA TGTGCCACCAGTGTAAGAGGACAGGGTCCAAACACTGAAGCTTTCTTT. Encoded protein: CATSVRGQGPNTEAFF.

This rearrangement joins TRBV28 to TRBJ2-7; the match to TRBD2 covers 8 bases. Trimming cost V 5 bases and J 1 base; bases outside gene matches: 4. Germline CDR1 reads MDHEN; CDR2 reads SYDVKM. The CDR3 is made up of 14 amino acids. The CDR3 here is CASSTPGGSYEQYF. The CDR3 nucleotides are TGTGCCAGCAGTACCCCGGGGGGGTCCTACGAGCAGTACTTC. Filled out from reference TRBV28 and TRBJ2-7, the complete variable domain reads DVKVTQSSRYLVKRTGEKVFLECVQDMDHENMFWYRQDPGLGLRLIYFSYDVKMKEKGDIPEGYSVSREKKERFSLILESASTNQTSMYLCASSTPGGSYEQYFGPGTRLTVT.

V is TRBV7-8 and J is TRBJ1-3, with 7 bases matching TRBD1. Germline V gene lookup returns CDR1 SGHVS and CDR2 FQNEAQ. V was clipped by 5 bases and J by 2 bases; unmatched bases: 9. CDR3 size: 16 residues. The CDR3 loop is CASSSLIQGAGNTIYF. For the CDR3, the DNA is TGTGCCAGCAGCAGTTTGATCCAGGGGGCTGGAAACACCATATATTTT.

The CDR3, as DNA: TGTGCTAGTGCTCATGAGAACTCCTACGAGCAGTACTTC. Its translation is CASAHENSYEQYF. The chain recombines TRBV12-5 with TRBJ2-7; D not resolved. CDR1 is LGHNT and CDR2 is FRNRAP in the germline V gene. Between the trimmed V and J ends, which lost 7 bases and 0 bases, there was a span of 10 bases. This CDR3 has 13 residues.

The V gene is TRBV5-4, the J gene TRBJ2-7; D is ambiguous. CDR3 size: 12 residues. Germline loops: CDR1 SGHNT, CDR2 YYREEE (reference sequence). Trimming took 4 bases from V and 0 from J, leaving 5 bases between them. CDR3 sequence: CASSHSSYEQYF. The CDR3 nucleotides are TGTGCCAGCAGCCACAGCTCCTACGAGCAGTACTTC.

This sequence joins TRBV11-2 and TRBJ2-3; TRBD1 is a possible D gene (6 bases). There are 14 residues in the CDR3. Germline V CDR1 and CDR2: SGHAT, FQNNGV. With 4 bases removed from V and 4 bases from J, the gap between germline ends came to 12 bases. In DNA, the CDR3 is TGTGCCAGCAGCTCCCCGACAGGTTCAGATACGCAGTATTTT. Its translation: CASSSPTGSDTQYF.

The sample holds a few counts of this clone. The genes are TRBV2 and TRBJ1-5, with D perhaps matching TRBD1 (6 bases). The V gene lost 8 bases and the J gene lost 3 bases, with 11 bases spanning the gap. The CDR3 length is 13 residues. The germline gives CDR1 SNHLY, CDR2 FYNNEI. CDR3 coding DNA: TGTGCCAGCGGGGGCACATTCAATCAGCCCCAGCATTTT. It specifies CASGGTFNQPQHF. The full variable domain, in which reference TRBV2 and TRBJ1-5 provide the parts outside the CDR3, is EPEVTQTPSHQVTQMGQEVILRCVPISNHLYFYWYRQILGQKVEFLVSFYNNEISEKSEIFDDQFSVERPDGSNFTLKIRSTKLEDSAMYFCASGGTFNQPQHFGDGTRLSIL.

The V and J genes are TRBV5-1 and TRBJ1-2; D might be TRBD1 (6 bases). Germline-derived CDR1 and CDR2 are SGHRS and YFSETQ. This CDR3 region has 14 residues. V was pared by 0 bases and J by 0 bases, with 6 bases between. CDR3 amino acids: CASSLDRANYGYTF. The CDR3 DNA follows: TGCGCCAGCAGCTTGGACAGGGCTAACTATGGCTACACCTTC.

CDR3 DNA sequence: TGTGCCAGCAGGGACAGGGAAGAAAAACTGTTTTTT. Translated, it gives CASRDREEKLFF. The gene calls are TRBV2 and TRBJ1-4; the match to TRBD1 covers 8 bases. CDR3 length: 12 residues. J was trimmed by 8 bases and V by 6 bases; bases with no gene match: 2. Germline lookup yields CDR1 SNHLY and CDR2 FYNNEI.

The V and J genes are TRBV30 and TRBJ1-4; 7 bases align to TRBD1. V lost 0 bases to trimming and J lost 6 bases; unmatched junction nucleotides: 7. CDR1 and CDR2 (germline): GTSNPN, SVGIG (reference sequence). The CDR3 is 15 amino acids. CDR3 DNA: TGTGCCTGGAGTGTACTTAACAGGGGTGATGAAAAACTGTTTTTT. It translates to CAWSVLNRGDEKLFF.

The V and J genes are TRBV2 and TRBJ2-1; the match to TRBD2 covers 10 bases. V shed 6 bases, J shed 1 base, and the junction held 3 bases outside the gene matches. The CDR3 has 15 amino acids. From germline, CDR1 is SNHLY and CDR2 FYNNEI. This CDR3 reads CASRASGSSYNEQFF. CDR3 sequence (DNA): TGTGCCAGCAGGGCTAGCGGGAGTTCCTACAATGAGCAGTTCTTC.

This clone was seen just once. The rearrangement joins TRBV2 to TRBJ1-3; tentatively, D is TRBD1 (6 bases). Germline CDR1 reads SNHLY; CDR2 reads FYNNEI. CDR3 size: 16 residues. Trimming pared 2 bases from V and 0 bases from J, leaving 11 bases between. The DNA of the CDR3 is TGTGCCAGCAGTGAAAGACAGGCCGACTCTGGAAACACCATATATTTT. Translation gives CASSERQADSGNTIYF.

V is TRBV6-2 or TRBV6-3 and J is TRBJ2-3; TRBD2 agrees at 12 bases. V lost 4 bases to trimming and J lost 5 bases; unmatched junction nucleotides: 4. CDR1 MNHEY and CDR2 SVGEGT come from the germline V gene. The CDR3 sequence is 15 residues long. CDR3 sequence: CASSSGLAGRDTQYF. CDR3 sequence (DNA): TGTGCCAGCAGTTCCGGACTAGCGGGGAGAGATACGCAGTATTTT.

The chain recombines TRBV6-1 with TRBJ1-2, with 8 bases aligning to TRBD1. This CDR3 region has 16 residues. J lost 2 bases, V lost 2 bases, and 7 bases had no gene match. Germline CDR1 MNHNS, CDR2 SASEGT. For the CDR3, the DNA is TGTGCCAGCAGTGAAAGTCACGGACAGGGAAACTATGGCTACACCTTC. This sequence encodes CASSESHGQGNYGYTF.

This rearrangement joins TRBV19 to TRBJ1-2, with TRBD1 matching 7 bases. Trimming removed 7 bases from V and 4 bases from J; junction bases left unmatched: 9. The CDR3 covers 14 residues. The V gene's germline CDR1 is LNHDA and CDR2 SQIVND (reference sequence). CDR3 nucleotide sequence: TGTGCCAGTAAGGGGGACAGCCGTTCCTATGGCTACACCTTC. This encodes CASKGDSRSYGYTF. Using reference TRBV19 and TRBJ1-2 for the parts outside the CDR3, the full variable domain is DGGITQSPKYLFRKEGQNVTLSCEQNLNHDAMYWYRQDPGQGLRLIYYSQIVNDFQKGDIAEGYSVSREKKESFPLTVTSAQKNPTAFYLCASKGDSRSYGYTFGSGTRLTVV.

The chain uses TRBV18 and TRBJ2-2; the match to TRBD2 covers 7 bases. CDR3 size: 16 residues. V lost 3 bases, J lost 1 base, and 5 bases stayed unmatched. Germline lookup yields CDR1 KGHSH and CDR2 LQKENI. The CDR3 region has the DNA TGTGCCAGCTCACCGGAAGCGGGAATGAACACCGGGGAGCTGTTTTTT. Protein: CASSPEAGMNTGELFF. The full variable domain, in which reference TRBV18 and TRBJ2-2 provide the parts outside the CDR3, is NAGVMQNPRHLVRRRGQEARLRCSPMKGHSHVYWYRQLPEEGLKFMVYLQKENIIDESGMPKERFSAEFPKEGPSILRIQQVVRGDSAAYFCASSPEAGMNTGELFFGEGSRLTVL.

The V call is TRBV5-6, the J call TRBJ1-5; D gene ambiguous. Germline V lookup: CDR1 SGHDT, CDR2 YYEEEE. This CDR3 has 15 amino acids. Between the trimmed V and J ends, which lost 0 bases and 0 bases, there was a span of 7 bases. The chain's CDR3 is CASSLERLSNQPQHF. The CDR3, as DNA: TGTGCCAGCAGCTTGGAGAGGCTTAGCAATCAGCCCCAGCATTTT.